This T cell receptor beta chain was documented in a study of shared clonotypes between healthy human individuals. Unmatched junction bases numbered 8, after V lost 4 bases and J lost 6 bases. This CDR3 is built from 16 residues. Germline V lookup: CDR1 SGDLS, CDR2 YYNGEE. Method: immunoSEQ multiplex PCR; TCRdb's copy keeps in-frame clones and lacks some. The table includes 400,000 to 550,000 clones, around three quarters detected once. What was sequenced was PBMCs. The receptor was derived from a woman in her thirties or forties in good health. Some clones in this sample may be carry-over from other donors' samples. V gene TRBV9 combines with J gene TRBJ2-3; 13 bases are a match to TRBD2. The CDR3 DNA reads TGTGCCAGCAGCTTGCCCACTAGCGGGAGGGCCGATACGCAGTATTTT. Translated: CASSLPTSGRADTQYF.